This T cell receptor (beta chain) was recorded in a study of persistence of HIV-infected CD4 T cells. Remarks on this clone: Its antigen is undetermined.

Cells were stimulated nonspecifically with anti-CD3/anti-CD28 magnetic beads. CD4+ T cells upregulating both CD40 ligand and CD69 were sorted as responding cells. The J segment lost 1 base and the V segment lost 0 bases, leaving 4 bases of the junction unmatched. The CDR3 has 17 residues. The germline V gene encodes CDR1 ENHRY and CDR2 SYGVKD. The libraries were made with immunoSEQ version 4 in survey mode. Each sample used up to 1 ug genomic DNA diluted to approximately 9 ng/uL. Repertoires were generated with immunoSEQ multiplex PCR, while TCRdb's copy carries only in-frame clones and drops some. The table includes 40,000 or so clones, 88% detected once.

Sequencing used CD4+ T cells sorted from PBMCs after roughly 18-hour stimulation, obtained from a patient who received antiretroviral therapy. The rearrangement links TRBV10-3 to TRBJ2-2; TRBD1 matches at 8 bases. This TCR derives from an adult woman with HIV who was CMV-seropositive. CDR3 residues: CAISESIGQGNTGELFF. The CDR3 nucleotides read TGTGCCATCAGTGAGTCGATTGGACAGGGGAACACCGGGGAGCTGTTTTTT.